This TCR beta chain stems from a study of blood T cell repertoires in COVID-19 (dated by TCRdb to 2020 to 2022). Regarding the complete study: Samples from collaborators originated in the United States, Italy and Spain and spanned both the acute and convalescent phases of COVID-19. The repertoires were made available in a free public database intended to serve as a resource for research on the immune response to SARS-CoV-2. The prospective study material was composed of cDNA or gDNA derived from T cells, B-cell-depleted T cells, or PBMCs. The sample metadata nearly always contained a de-identified subject ID, COVID-19 status, age in years and sex. Subjects who had been exposed to COVID-19, were actively infected with it, or had recovered from it provided the deeply sampled blood TCRbeta repertoires that made up the dataset. The samples were drawn from the first 160 participants of the ongoing ImmuneRACE study and from more than 1,000 subjects provided by 6 global collaborators. Where available, HLA class I and class II types were obtained from metadata supplied by the sample provider rather than from assay-based typing. The research as a whole found: The amount of clinical and demographic metadata varied by source and participant and was provided uncurated.

Germline trimming amounts to 2 bases on V and 6 bases on J, with 7 as the count of junction bases outside the gene matches. The CDR3, from cysteine to phenylalanine, totals 15 residues. Of all the DNA, just the CDR3 is kept, 45 bases in frame from base 1. Sequences LGHDT (CDR1) and YNNKEL (CDR2) are obtained from the germline V gene (reference sequence). In the prospective study, participants were about 18 to 95 years old, resided in about two dozen geographic areas of the United States, and were enrolled through a virtual design. In the prospective study, participants were assigned to cohorts based on the clinical history participants reported in a screening survey and a study questionnaire. Recovered participants in ImmuneRACE Cohort 3 were defined as having two consecutive negative NP/OP PCR tests, clearance from a healthcare professional, or resolution of symptoms. In the prospective study, whole blood, serum and a nasopharyngeal or oropharyngeal swab were collected from each participant by mobile phlebotomists. Participants in the prospective study had the option to provide additional blood draws and questionnaires over an approximately two-month period. Before DNA extraction, blood samples from the prospective study were shipped at room temperature or frozen.

TCRbeta CDR3 regions were amplified from genomic DNA by means of the immunoSEQ Assay, a bias-controlled multiplex PCR. The authors' analysis ran thus. The number of nucleated cells in each sample was estimated by amplification of reference gene primers within the assay. To quantify the absolute abundance of each unique TCRbeta CDR3 rearrangement, sequence reads were collapsed and filtered. For each sample, productive Simpson clonality was calculated by taking the square root of Simpson's diversity index across productive rearrangements. As stored in TCRdb, this immuneACCESS dataset retains in-frame rearrangements with V and J assigned. A fraction of the clones does not appear; measured against another copy, unresolved V genes explain less than half of the discrepancy, and the remainder lacks a known reason. Clonal size and the V and J genes are those of that table, whereas D and trimming came from the DNA. The table for this sample lists about 380,000 clones; about 88% of them were counted only once. The leading ten clones occupy 1.2% of the sample.

In regard to this clone: Its target antigen remains unknown. Base qualities are not provided; no much larger clone lies one nucleotide away.

Material for sequencing was PBMCs or T cells enriched from blood (not recorded which). The V and J segments used are TRBV3-1 (or the pseudogene TRBV3-2) and TRBJ2-3; 8 middle bases align to TRBD1. The TCR originated in a young woman who had recovered from COVID-19. The CDR3 region has the sequence CASSQRGRGRDTQYF. Here is the DNA: TGTGCCAGCAGCCAACGCGGCAGGGGGCGCGATACGCAGTATTTT.